The clone carrying this T cell receptor (beta chain) has just a few counts. These data are taken from a study of response to subunit inactivated influenza vaccine. TCRdb recomputed calls from the RT-PCR reads with MiXCR, one row per CDR3 protein. The profile shows about 780,000 distinct CDR3 sequences, approximately 17% of them singletons. V was clipped by 0 bases and J by 16 bases, with 13 bases between them. This CDR3 comprises 11 residues. Germline CDR1 reads GTSNPN; CDR2 reads SVGIG (reference sequence). This clonotype originated in a man aged 50 to 59 who received an inactivated influenza vaccine. The sample consisted of PBMCs from blood, taken more than 4 days after vaccination. The chain joins TRBV30 to TRBJ2-1; D is unresolved. CDR3: CAWSVMVPLFF. CDR3 sequence (DNA): TGTGCCTGGAGTGTAATGGTTCCCCTTTTCTTC.